This paragraph covers one T cell receptor beta chain sequence. The antigen this receptor binds is unknown. Base qualities are not provided; no much larger clone lies one nucleotide away. The data were taken from a study of shared clonotypes between healthy human individuals (dated by TCRdb to 2018 to 2021). As for the study more broadly: Three men and a couple of women, aged 18 to 49 years, made up the cohort. Per donor, three plates each were used for CD4 naive and CD4 memory, two for CD8 naive, and one for CD8 memory. To increase sequencing depth and limit assay-specific biases, different laboratories used diverse techniques to prepare libraries and sequence TCR repertoires. The study deeply sequenced blood TCR repertoires of five healthy adults to estimate repertoire size and the extent of clonotype sharing between individuals. Each donor's leukapheresis produced roughly between about 0.8 and 10 billion PBMCs. The investigation overall reported the following: Incomplete sequencing was indicated by rarefaction of sorted-subset datasets, despite the large sequencing depth. The small number of donors limited the genetic and exposure-history diversity represented. Compared with non-shared clonotypes, clonotypes shared by all four sorted-subset donors had higher generation probabilities. Sharing across four donors was observed for about 5% of naive CD4, over 3% of naive CD8, roughly 2.3% of memory CD4, and around 0.42% of memory CD8 clonotypes. Pairwise subsampling led to the expectation that sequencing depth would affect the degree of clonotype sharing among donors. Sampling was restricted to blood, and TCR repertoires in tissues likely differ from the TCR repertoires found in blood. Naive subsets generally had larger estimated clonotype richness than memory subsets.

Healthy HIV-negative adults with no recently reported acute infections or vaccinations were included as donors. Every donor was a Caucasian adult living in Nashville, Tennessee, USA. Magnetic negative selection was used to enrich CD4+ T cells, after which naive cells were positively selected on CD45RA and the negative fraction became the memory subset. After blood collection by leukapheresis, PBMCs were isolated using Ficoll-Histopaque density gradient centrifugation and then cryopreserved in the vapor phase of liquid nitrogen. Analytical flow cytometry was used to check the purity and quantity of every magnetically sorted T cell population. From each sorted fraction, genomic DNA was isolated and quantified by UV absorbance on a Nanodrop 2000c. The CDR3 contains 13 residues, cysteine and phenylalanine counted. Only the CDR3 region is kept as DNA, spanning 39 bases read in frame from base 1. From a lookup of the germline V gene, CDR1 and CDR2 are SGHAT and FQNNGV. Between the V and J ends, shortened by 3 bases and 5 bases respectively, the junction contains 10 bases.

Using the deep immunoSEQ assay, TCR CDR3 regions were amplified from genomic DNA by multiplex PCR. Extracted genomic DNA from each cell subset was spread evenly across all wells of several immunoSEQ 96-well plates, with each plate serving as a replicate. For sorted subsets, 200 to 250 ng of genomic DNA, equivalent to 25,000 to 35,000 T cell genomes, went into each replicate PCR. Purified libraries were measured with a Qubit 3.0 fluorometer, size-checked on a Bioanalyzer 2100, and measured again with the KAPA Library Quantification kit. Each immunoSEQ 96-well plate was sequenced on its own single-read 150-cycle Illumina NextSeq 550 flow cell. Under the source paper's analysis protocol: The immunoSEQ output contained only junctional sequences without quality scores, so filtering could not match that applied to full-length reads. Sequences were annotated with PyIR, a Python wrapper for IgBLAST v1.9, and V/J genes and CDR3 were assigned using IMGT germline references. Reads with weak V/J assignments (E-value above 1e-6), missing CDR3, stop codons, out-of-frame junctions, or ambiguous translated residues were removed. V3J clonotypes were defined by identical inferred V gene, J gene, and CDR3 amino acid sequence. To compute the percentage overlap between repertoires, the number of shared unique clonotypes was divided by the size of the smaller repertoire. RTK rarefaction, the Chao1 estimator, and Recon v2.1 estimates of unobserved clonotypes were used to assess repertoire richness. OLGA was used to compute generation probabilities for all TCRbeta clonotypes that the gDNA method yielded from a handful of donors. Sourced from immuneACCESS, this table was stored by TCRdb with only in-frame sequences that have V and J called. A share of the clones is absent; for the studies checked, an unresolved V gene accounts for under half, and the remainder has no known explanation. The V and J calls and clone size are taken from that table; D and trimming were inferred from the DNA. A total of over 2 million clones appear in this sample, roughly 95% of them only once. The ten largest make up 0.13% of the sample.

The receptor's source is a man younger than 35 in good health. The source material was naive CD4+ T cells sorted from blood. The cell subset or site label, as the study defines it: CD45RA+ positively selected. Recombination linked TRBV11-2 to TRBJ1-1, and possibly TRBD1, on 5 matching bases. The CDR3 has the sequence CASSFGARTEAFF. Here is the DNA: TGTGCCAGCAGCTTTGGGGCACGGACTGAAGCTTTCTTT.